This TCR beta chain derives from a study of CD8+CD57+ T cells in acquired aplastic anemia. This clonotype was seen ten or more times. Its antigen is unknown. The germline gives CDR1 MGHDK, CDR2 SYGVNS. Unmatched junction bases numbered 5, after V lost 2 bases and J lost 5 bases. The CDR3 runs to 15 residues. The study's findings and limits: Researchers reported that CD8+ Simpson's diversity was not significantly different in patients versus controls.

Previously, flow cytometry had revealed CD8+CD57+ cell expansion in the patients chosen for sequencing. TCR beta VDJ combinations and CDR3 sequences were profiled from genomic DNA. One entry per CDR3 protein results from TCRdb running MiXCR on the reads. The sample comprises 450,000 to 600,000 distinct CDR3 sequences, over 25% of which are singletons, and around 0.82% rests with the top ten. The source is a human donor with aplastic anemia. The sequenced sample was sorted CD4+, CD8+, or CD8+CD57+ T cells (not recorded which) from PBMCs. The chain combines TRBV25-1 with TRBJ1-4, with 7 nucleotides matching TRBD1. CDR3 amino acids: CASSERGTANEKLFF. The CDR3 region has the DNA TGTGCCAGCAGTGAAAGGGGGACAGCGAATGAAAAACTGTTTTTT. The whole variable domain, filled in from reference TRBV25-1 and TRBJ1-4, reads EADIYQTPRYLVIGTGKKITLECSQTMGHDKMYWYQQDPGMELHLIHYSYGVNSTEKGDLSSESTVSRIRTEHFPLTLESARPSHTSQYLCASSERGTANEKLFFGSGTQLSVL.